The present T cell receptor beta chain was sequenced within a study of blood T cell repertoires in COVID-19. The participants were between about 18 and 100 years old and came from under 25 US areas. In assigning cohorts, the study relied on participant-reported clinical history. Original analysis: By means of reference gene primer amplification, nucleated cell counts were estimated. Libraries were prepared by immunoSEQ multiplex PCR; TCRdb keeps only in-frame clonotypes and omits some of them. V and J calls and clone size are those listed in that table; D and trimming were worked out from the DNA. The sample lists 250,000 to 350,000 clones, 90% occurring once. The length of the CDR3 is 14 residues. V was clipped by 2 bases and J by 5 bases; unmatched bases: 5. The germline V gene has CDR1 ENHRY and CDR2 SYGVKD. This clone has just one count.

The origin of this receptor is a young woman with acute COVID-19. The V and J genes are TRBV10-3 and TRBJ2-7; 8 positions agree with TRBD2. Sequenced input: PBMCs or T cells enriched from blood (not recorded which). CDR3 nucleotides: TGTGCCATCAGTGAGGTGGCGGGGGGCCACGAGCAGTACTTC. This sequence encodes CAISEVAGGHEQYF.